This TCR beta chain originates from a study of response to subunit inactivated influenza vaccine. Notes on the study in general: Authors suggested each seasonal influenza vaccination recruits few new T cells.

The germline V gene has CDR1 LGHNA and CDR2 YSLEER. The CDR3 consists of 16 residues. With 0 bases removed from V and 2 bases from J, the gap between germline ends came to 12 bases. This clonotype showed up many times. Its antigen remains unknown. TCRdb reprocessed the RT-PCR reads with MiXCR, giving one entry per CDR3 protein. The data hold 500,000 to 600,000 distinct CDR3 sequences, with less than 8% observed a single time. This TCR was sampled from a man in his fifties or sixties who received an inactivated influenza vaccine. The sequenced sample was PBMCs from blood, obtained less than 30 months after vaccination. The chain joins TRBV4-3 to TRBJ2-3; the D gene could be TRBD1 or TRBD2 (6 bases each). CDR3 sequence: CASSQDRGGTTDTQYF. The CDR3 DNA follows: TGCGCCAGCAGCCAAGATAGAGGGGGGACCACAGATACGCAGTATTTT.